This record looks at one T cell receptor beta chain sequence and its context. Original analysis: Amplifying reference gene primers gave estimates of nucleated cell counts. The data were produced by immunoSEQ multiplex PCR, yet TCRdb's version contains in-frame clones alone and is incomplete. For V, J and clone size, that table is used; D and trimming come from the DNA. The sample lists some 400,000 clones, around 87% occurring once. These data come from a study of blood T cell repertoires in COVID-19. Study information: COVID-19 samples, acute and convalescent, were from the United States, Italy and Spain. The cDNA or gDNA used as material had been derived from T cells, B-cell-depleted T cells, or PBMCs.

Those enrolled in Seattle joined during active infection and were followed longitudinally afterward. After removal of 2 bases from V and 3 bases from J, the junction contained 15 bases not matched to a gene. Germline-derived CDR1 and CDR2 are MNHEY and SVGEGT. This CDR3 is 18 amino acids long. This chain uses TRBV6-2 or TRBV6-3 with TRBJ2-5; TRBD2 matches at 7 bases. The specimen sequenced was peripheral blood. The source is a woman in her 30s with COVID-19, enrolled during active disease. The CDR3 sequence: CASSYPEGLAAGKETQYF. CDR3 sequence (DNA): TGTGCCAGCAGTTACCCCGAGGGGCTAGCGGCGGGAAAAGAGACCCAGTACTTC.